This T cell receptor (beta chain) derives from a study of T cell repertoires in cytomegalovirus infection. Study-level background: Carrying CMV and the relevant HLA type showed in public TCR beta signatures. Study results and limitations: CMV-specific HLA-C-restricted TCR beta clonotypes dominated the ex vivo response. Totalled public TCR beta family frequency picked out people who carried CMV plus the relevant HLA.

TCRdb re-derived calls from the reads in MiXCR, one entry per CDR3 protein. The sample yields some 160,000 distinct CDR3 sequences, roughly 15% seen once. The CDR3 totals 14 residues. CDR1 and CDR2 (germline): SEHNR, FQNEAQ (reference sequence). Trimming took 3 bases from V and 2 from J, leaving 8 bases between them. This clonotype appeared a few times. Its cognate antigen is unknown. The sample taken for sequencing was CD8+ T cells from PBMCs. The receptor comes from a human donor in good health (CMV status not recorded). Some clones in this sample may be carry-over from other donors' samples. V and J are TRBV7-9 and TRBJ2-1, with D maybe TRBD1 (6 bases). For the CDR3, the DNA is TGTGCCAGCAGCTTGCAGGGGACCTACAATGAGCAGTTCTTC. As protein: CASSLQGTYNEQFF. Combining the CDR3 with reference TRBV7-9 and TRBJ2-1 gives the whole variable domain DTGVSQNPRHKITKRGQNVTFRCDPISEHNRLYWYRQTLGQGPEFLTYFQNEAQLEKSRLLSDRFSAERPKGSFSTLEIQRTEQGDSAMYLCASSLQGTYNEQFFGPGTRLTVL.